The sample holds one count of the clone carrying this TCR beta chain. In the original processing: Researchers report that nucleated cell counts were estimated from reference gene primer amplification. This table comes from immunoSEQ multiplex PCR, and its TCRdb copy is limited to in-frame clones, with some not included. That table gives V, J and clone size, and the DNA gave D and trimming. The table records 85,000 to 120,000 clones, about 90% of them present only once. This entry is derived from a study of blood T cell repertoires in COVID-19. Trimming stripped 4 bases from V and 9 bases from J, with 7 bases between. The CDR3 has 11 amino acids.

This receptor was obtained from a man in his late teens or twenties with acute or convalescent COVID-19. The chain links TRBV12-3 or TRBV12-4 to TRBJ2-1; tentatively, D is TRBD2 (5 bases). The material sequenced was peripheral blood. CDR3 sequence: CASSWRSEQFF. DNA of the CDR3: TGTGCCAGCAGTTGGAGGTCTGAGCAGTTCTTC.